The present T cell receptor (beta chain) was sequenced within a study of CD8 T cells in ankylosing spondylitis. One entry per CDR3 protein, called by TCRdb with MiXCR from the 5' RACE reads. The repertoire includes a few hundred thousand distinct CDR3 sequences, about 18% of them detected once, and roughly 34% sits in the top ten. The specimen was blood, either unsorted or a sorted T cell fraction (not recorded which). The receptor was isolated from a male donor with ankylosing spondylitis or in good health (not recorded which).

The CDR3: CSARHISGFYEQYF. DNA for the CDR3: TGCAGTGCCCGACATATTAGCGGGTTCTACGAGCAGTACTTC. The V gene is TRBV20-1, the J gene TRBJ2-7; 7 positions agree with TRBD2. The CDR3 sequence is 14 residues long. V was pared by 6 bases and J by 3 bases, with 11 bases of the junction left unmatched. Germline V gives CDR1 DFQATT, CDR2 SNEGSKA (reference sequence).